This is a list of T cell receptor beta chains from one sample in a study of OX40 agonist ivuxolimab in advanced cancers. The repertoire was sequenced with immunoSEQ multiplex PCR; TCRdb's copy has only in-frame clones and lacks some. The sample holds more than 50,000 clones; nearly 90% are singletons and the top ten take approximately 0.32%. The input for sequencing was CD4+ or CD8+ T cells sorted from blood, taken in a trial of the OX40 agonist ivuxolimab. These receptors were taken from an adult with an advanced solid tumor such as melanoma, head and neck, liver or kidney cancer. Each CDR3 is given with its conserved first and last residue. Fields, in order: clone size, V gene, D gene, J gene, CDR3 protein, CDR3 DNA. D genes are given only for firm matches. Size tells how often a clone was seen (once, few, many) or the class of an expanded clone, and some rows leave it out.

size: .; V: TRBV6-1; D: TRBD1; J: TRBJ1-5; CDR3: CASSEYGTGNQPQHF; DNA: TGTGCCAGCAGTGAATATGGGACAGGCAATCAGCCCCAGCATTTT
size: .; V: TRBV9; D: TRBD1; J: TRBJ1-1; CDR3: CASSVLDREGQAFF; DNA: TGTGCCAGCAGCGTATTGGACAGGGAGGGGCAAGCTTTCTTT
size: .; V: TRBV7-3; D: TRBD1; J: TRBJ1-5; CDR3: CASSQQGKPQHF; DNA: TGTGCCAGCAGCCAACAGGGGAAGCCCCAGCATTTT
size: .; V: TRBV5-6; D: .; J: TRBJ2-1; CDR3: CASSLPGLRYNEQFF; DNA: TGTGCCAGCAGCCTTCCGGGACTCCGTTACAATGAGCAGTTCTTC
size: .; V: TRBV2; D: TRBD2; J: TRBJ2-7; CDR3: CASSEDGAGGPYEQYF; DNA: TGTGCCAGCAGTGAGGATGGTGCGGGGGGACCCTACGAGCAGTACTTC
size: .; V: TRBV2; D: TRBD1; J: TRBJ2-1; CDR3: CASKIQGLGSYNEQFF; DNA: TGTGCCAGCAAGATACAGGGGCTCGGTTCCTACAATGAGCAGTTCTTC
size: .; V: TRBV5-5; D: .; J: TRBJ1-2; CDR3: CASSLGFGGGYTF; DNA: TGTGCCAGCAGCTTGGGATTTGGTGGTGGCTACACCTTC
size: .; V: TRBV18; D: TRBD1; J: TRBJ2-7; CDR3: CASSFSQGAYEQYF; DNA: TGTGCCAGCTCATTCTCGCAGGGGGCTTACGAGCAGTACTTC
size: once; V: TRBV18; D: .; J: TRBJ2-7; CDR3: CASSRDPPQTSEQYF; DNA: TGTGCCAGCTCACGAGACCCACCCCAAACGAGCGAGCAGTACTTC
size: .; V: TRBV4-3; D: .; J: TRBJ2-7; CDR3: CASSQEGRRRSRGEQYF; DNA: TGCGCCAGCAGCCAAGAGGGGCGCAGGAGGTCAAGGGGGGAGCAGTACTTC
size: .; V: TRBV27; D: .; J: TRBJ2-1; CDR3: CASLRGGMGQGVGNEQFF; DNA: TGTGCCAGTCTTCGGGGGGGTATGGGACAGGGAGTGGGGAATGAGCAGTTCTTC
size: .; V: TRBV19; D: .; J: TRBJ1-1; CDR3: CASSIGRTPSEAFF; DNA: TGTGCCAGTAGTATTGGGAGGACACCGAGTGAAGCTTTCTTT
size: .; V: TRBV7-2; D: .; J: TRBJ2-7; CDR3: CASSFRAGEQYF; DNA: TGTGCCAGCAGCTTCAGGGCTGGGGAGCAGTACTTC
size: .; V: TRBV5-1; D: .; J: TRBJ2-5; CDR3: CASSPWGSERAETQYF; DNA: TGCGCCAGCAGCCCGTGGGGAAGTGAGCGGGCAGAGACCCAGTACTTC
size: .; V: TRBV7-9; D: .; J: TRBJ1-6; CDR3: CASSLVVGAVGALHF; DNA: TGTGCCAGCAGCTTAGTGGTCGGGGCGGTGGGGGCCCTCCACTTT
size: .; V: TRBV2; D: .; J: TRBJ1-2; CDR3: CASSHNQGRNYGYTF; DNA: TGTGCCAGCAGTCACAATCAGGGGAGAAACTATGGCTACACCTTC
size: .; V: TRBV27; D: TRBD1; J: TRBJ2-7; CDR3: CASSTGTALSYEQYF; DNA: TGTGCCAGCAGCACCGGGACAGCTCTCTCCTACGAGCAGTACTTC
size: .; V: TRBV11-3; D: .; J: TRBJ2-1; CDR3: CASSPSSPGEQFF; DNA: TGTGCCAGCAGCCCGAGCAGCCCGGGTGAGCAGTTCTTC
size: .; V: TRBV5-1; D: TRBD1; J: TRBJ1-3; CDR3: CASSSLTGKSGNTIYF; DNA: TGCGCCAGCAGCTCCCTGACAGGGAAGTCCGGAAACACCATATATTTT
size: .; V: TRBV19; D: .; J: TRBJ1-6; CDR3: CASSIITANYNSPLHF; DNA: TGTGCCAGTAGTATTATAACAGCGAATTATAATTCACCCCTCCACTTT